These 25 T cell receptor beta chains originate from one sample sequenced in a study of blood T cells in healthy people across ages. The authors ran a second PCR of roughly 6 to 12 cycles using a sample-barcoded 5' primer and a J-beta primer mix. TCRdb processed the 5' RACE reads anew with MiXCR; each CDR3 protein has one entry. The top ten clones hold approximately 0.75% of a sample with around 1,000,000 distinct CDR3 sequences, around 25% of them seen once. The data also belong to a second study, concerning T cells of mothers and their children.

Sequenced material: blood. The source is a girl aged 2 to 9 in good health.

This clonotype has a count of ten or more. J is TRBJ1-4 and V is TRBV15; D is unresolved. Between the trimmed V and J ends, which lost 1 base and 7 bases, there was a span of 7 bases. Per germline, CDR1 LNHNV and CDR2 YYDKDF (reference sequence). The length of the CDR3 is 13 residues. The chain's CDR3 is CATSRAGTEKLFF. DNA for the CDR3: TGTGCCACCAGCAGAGCAGGCACTGAAAAACTGTTTTTT.

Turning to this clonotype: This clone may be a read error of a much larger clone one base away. Here the CDR3 reads CASTSDRGTEAFF. CDR3 coding DNA: TGTGCCAGCACCTCGGACAGGGGGACTGAAGCTTTCTTT. V and J are TRBV13 and TRBJ1-1; 10 bases match TRBD1. CDR1 is PRHDT, CDR2 FYEKMQ, per germline (reference sequence). V dropped 7 bases and J dropped 5; count of bases not matched to a gene: 4. The CDR3 runs 13 residues. The whole variable domain, filled in from reference TRBV13 and TRBJ1-1, reads AAGVIQSPRHLIKEKRETATLKCYPIPRHDTVYWYQQGPGQDPQFLISFYEKMQSDKGSIPDRFSAQQFSDYHSELNMSSLELGDSALYFCASTSDRGTEAFFGQGTRLTVV.

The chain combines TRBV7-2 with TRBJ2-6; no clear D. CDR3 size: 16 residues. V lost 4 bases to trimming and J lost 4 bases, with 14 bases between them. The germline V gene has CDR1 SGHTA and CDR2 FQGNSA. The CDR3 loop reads CASSSLPPLGANVLTF. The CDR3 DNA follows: TGTGCCAGCAGCTCCCTCCCCCCATTAGGGGCCAACGTCCTGACTTTC.

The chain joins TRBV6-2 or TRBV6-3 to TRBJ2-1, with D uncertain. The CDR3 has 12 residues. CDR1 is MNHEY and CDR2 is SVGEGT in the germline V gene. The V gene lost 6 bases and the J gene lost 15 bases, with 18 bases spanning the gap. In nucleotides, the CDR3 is TGTGCCAGCAGCGGAGTCGGACCCCGAGGGTTCTTC. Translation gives CASSGVGPRGFF.

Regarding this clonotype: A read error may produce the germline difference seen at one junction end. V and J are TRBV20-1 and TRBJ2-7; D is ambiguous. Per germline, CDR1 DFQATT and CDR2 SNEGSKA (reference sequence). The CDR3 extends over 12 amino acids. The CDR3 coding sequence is TGCAGTGCTAGATCCTCAGACCACGAGCGGTACTTC. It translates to CSARSSDHERYF.

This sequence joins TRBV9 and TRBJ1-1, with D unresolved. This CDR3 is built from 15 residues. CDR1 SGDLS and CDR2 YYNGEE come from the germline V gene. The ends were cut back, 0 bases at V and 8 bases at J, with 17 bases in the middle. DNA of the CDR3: TGTGCCAGCAGCGTAGGTAGCGGAATCGGCACCGAAGCTTTCTTT. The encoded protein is CASSVGSGIGTEAFF.

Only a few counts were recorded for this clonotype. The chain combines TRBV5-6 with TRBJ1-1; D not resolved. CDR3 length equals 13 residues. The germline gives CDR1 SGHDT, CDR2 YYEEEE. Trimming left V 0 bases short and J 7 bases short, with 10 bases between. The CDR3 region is CASSLALDGEAFF. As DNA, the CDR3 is TGTGCCAGCAGCTTGGCTTTGGATGGTGAAGCTTTCTTT.

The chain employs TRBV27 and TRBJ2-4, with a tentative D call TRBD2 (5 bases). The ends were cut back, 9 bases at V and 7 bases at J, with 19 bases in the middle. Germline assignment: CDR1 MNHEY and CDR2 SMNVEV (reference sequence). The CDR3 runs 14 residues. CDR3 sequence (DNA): TGTGCCAGTTTGGACTCGACCCCCGGGAACATTCAGTACTTC. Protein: CASLDSTPGNIQYF.

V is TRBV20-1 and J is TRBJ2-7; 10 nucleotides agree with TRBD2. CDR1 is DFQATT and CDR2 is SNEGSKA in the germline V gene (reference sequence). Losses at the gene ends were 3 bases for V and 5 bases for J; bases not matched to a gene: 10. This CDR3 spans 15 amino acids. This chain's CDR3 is CSASTGLAGVHEQYF. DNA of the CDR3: TGCAGTGCTAGTACCGGTCTAGCGGGAGTCCACGAGCAGTACTTC.

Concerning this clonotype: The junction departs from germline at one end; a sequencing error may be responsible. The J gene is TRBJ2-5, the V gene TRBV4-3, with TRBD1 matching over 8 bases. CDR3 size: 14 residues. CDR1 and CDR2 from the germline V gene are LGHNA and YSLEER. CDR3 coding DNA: TGCGCCAGCAGCCAAGGGACAGGGTACGGGACCCAGCACTTC. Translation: CASSQGTGYGTQHF.

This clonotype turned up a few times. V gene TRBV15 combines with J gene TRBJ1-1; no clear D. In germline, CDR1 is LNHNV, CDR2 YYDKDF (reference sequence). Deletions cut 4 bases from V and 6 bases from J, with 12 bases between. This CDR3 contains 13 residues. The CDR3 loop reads CATSTEAGPEAFF. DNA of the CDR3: TGTGCCACCAGCACCGAGGCAGGTCCTGAAGCTTTCTTT.

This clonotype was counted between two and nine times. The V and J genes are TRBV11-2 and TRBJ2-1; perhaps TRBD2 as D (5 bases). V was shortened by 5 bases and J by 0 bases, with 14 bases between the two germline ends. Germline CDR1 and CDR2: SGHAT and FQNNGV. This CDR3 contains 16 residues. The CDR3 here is CASSLSGLSSYNEQFF. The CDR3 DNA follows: TGTGCCAGCAGCCTCAGCGGCTTATCCTCCTACAATGAGCAGTTCTTC.

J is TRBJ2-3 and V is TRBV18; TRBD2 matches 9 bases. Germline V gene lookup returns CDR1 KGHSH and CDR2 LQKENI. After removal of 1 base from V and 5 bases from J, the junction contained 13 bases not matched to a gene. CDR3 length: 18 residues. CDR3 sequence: CASSPLRGSLAGKDTQYF. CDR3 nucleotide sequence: TGTGCCAGCTCACCACTTCGGGGTTCTCTAGCGGGAAAAGATACGCAGTATTTT.

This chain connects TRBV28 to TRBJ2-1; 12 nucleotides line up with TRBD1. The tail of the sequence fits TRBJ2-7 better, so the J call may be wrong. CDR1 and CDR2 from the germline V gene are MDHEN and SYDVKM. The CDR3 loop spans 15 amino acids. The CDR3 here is CASSTRDRGLYEQYF. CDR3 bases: TGTGCCAGCAGCACCCGGGACAGGGGGCTCTACGAGCAGTACTTC.

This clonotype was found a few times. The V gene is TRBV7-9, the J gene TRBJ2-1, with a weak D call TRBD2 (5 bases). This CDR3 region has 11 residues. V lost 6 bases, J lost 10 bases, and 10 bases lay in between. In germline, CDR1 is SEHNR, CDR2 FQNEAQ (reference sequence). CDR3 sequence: CASSSQREQFF. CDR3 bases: TGTGCCAGCAGTAGTCAGCGGGAGCAGTTCTTC.

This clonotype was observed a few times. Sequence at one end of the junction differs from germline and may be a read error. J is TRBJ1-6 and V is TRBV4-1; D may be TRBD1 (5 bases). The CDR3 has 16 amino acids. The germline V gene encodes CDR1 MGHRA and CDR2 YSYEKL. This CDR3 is CASSQGEGLGNSPPHF. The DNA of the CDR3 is TGCGCCAGCAGCCAAGGAGAGGGGTTGGGTAATTCACCCCCCCACTTT.

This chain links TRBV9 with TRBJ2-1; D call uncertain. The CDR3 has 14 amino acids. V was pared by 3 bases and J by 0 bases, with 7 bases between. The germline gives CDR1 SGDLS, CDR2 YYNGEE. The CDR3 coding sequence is TGTGCCAGCAGCGGTCCGAACTCCTACAATGAGCAGTTCTTC. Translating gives CASSGPNSYNEQFF.

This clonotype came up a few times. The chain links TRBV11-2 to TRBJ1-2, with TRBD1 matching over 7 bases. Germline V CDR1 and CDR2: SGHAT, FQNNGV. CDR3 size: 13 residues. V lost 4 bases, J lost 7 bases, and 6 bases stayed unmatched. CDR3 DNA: TGTGCCAGCAGCTACCGGGACAGTACTGGCTACACCTTC. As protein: CASSYRDSTGYTF.

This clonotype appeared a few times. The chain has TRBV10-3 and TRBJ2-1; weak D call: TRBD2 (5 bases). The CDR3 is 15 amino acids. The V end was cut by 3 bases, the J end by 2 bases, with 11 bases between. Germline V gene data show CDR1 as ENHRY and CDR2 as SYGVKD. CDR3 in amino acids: CAISDGVHPYNEQFF. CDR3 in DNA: TGTGCCATCAGTGACGGGGTTCATCCCTACAATGAGCAGTTCTTC.

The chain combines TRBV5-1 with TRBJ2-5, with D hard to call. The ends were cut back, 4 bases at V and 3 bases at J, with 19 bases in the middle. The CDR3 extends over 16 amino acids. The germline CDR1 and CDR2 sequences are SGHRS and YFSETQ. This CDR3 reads CASSLGLTVDEETQYF. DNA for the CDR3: TGCGCCAGCAGCCTTGGTTTGACCGTTGATGAAGAGACCCAGTACTTC.

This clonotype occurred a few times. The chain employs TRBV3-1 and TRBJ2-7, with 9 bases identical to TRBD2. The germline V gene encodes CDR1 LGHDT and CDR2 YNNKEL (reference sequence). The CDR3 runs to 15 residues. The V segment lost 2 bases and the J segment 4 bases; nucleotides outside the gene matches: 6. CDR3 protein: CASSQLAGNLYEQYF. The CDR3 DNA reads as TGTGCCAGCAGCCAACTAGCGGGAAATTTATACGAGCAGTACTTC.

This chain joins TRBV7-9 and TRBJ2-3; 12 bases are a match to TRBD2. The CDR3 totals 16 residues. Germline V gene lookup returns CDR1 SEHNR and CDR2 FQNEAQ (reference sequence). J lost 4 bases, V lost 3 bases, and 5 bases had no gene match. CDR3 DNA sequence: TGTGCCAGCAGCTTTCGACTAGCGGGAGAGGCAGATACGCAGTATTTT. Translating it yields CASSFRLAGEADTQYF.

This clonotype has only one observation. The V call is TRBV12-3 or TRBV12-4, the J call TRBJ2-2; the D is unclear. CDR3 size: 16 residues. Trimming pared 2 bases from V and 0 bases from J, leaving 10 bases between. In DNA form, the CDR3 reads TGTGCCAGCAGTTTAACGACCCTAACGAACACCGGGGAGCTGTTTTTT. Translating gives CASSLTTLTNTGELFF.

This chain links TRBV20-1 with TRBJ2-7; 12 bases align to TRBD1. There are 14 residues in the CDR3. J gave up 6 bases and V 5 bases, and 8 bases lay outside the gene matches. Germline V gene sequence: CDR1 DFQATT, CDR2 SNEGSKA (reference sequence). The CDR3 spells CSAPMGTGGSEQYF. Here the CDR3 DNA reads TGCAGTGCTCCTATGGGGACAGGGGGCTCCGAGCAGTACTTC.

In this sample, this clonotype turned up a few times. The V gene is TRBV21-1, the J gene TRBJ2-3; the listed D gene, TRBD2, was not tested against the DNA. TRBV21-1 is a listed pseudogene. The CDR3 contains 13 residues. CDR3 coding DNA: TGTGCCAGCAGCTCCGGGGATACAGATACGCAGTATTTT. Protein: CASSSGDTDTQYF.